Shown below are 9 T cell receptor beta chains from a single sample sequenced in a study of T cells after yellow fever vaccination. TCRdb processed the 5' RACE reads anew with MiXCR; each CDR3 protein has one entry. The sample carries 450,000 to 550,000 distinct CDR3 sequences, around a fifth recorded once. Here the sequenced sample was PBMCs, taken roughly 20 days after the first yellow fever vaccination. The receptors originated from a man aged 18 to 29 who received the YFV17D yellow fever vaccine.

The CDR3 coding sequence is TGTGCCAGCAGCTTTCGTGCGGACTCCTACGAGCAGTACGTC. Translated, it gives CASSFRADSYEQYV. V and J are TRBV7-6 and TRBJ2-7, with no clear D. Germline loops: CDR1 SGHVS, CDR2 FNYEAQ. The CDR3 loop spans 14 amino acids. With 3 bases removed from V and 0 bases from J, the gap between germline ends came to 9 bases.

The table lists this clonotype with a few counts. The J gene is TRBJ1-6, the V gene TRBV4-3; D not certain. Trimming removed 3 bases at V and 0 bases at J, with 12 bases between. The CDR3 has 17 residues. Germline V CDR1 and CDR2: LGHNA, YSLEER. CDR3 in DNA: TGCGCCAGCAGCCAGGGCAGCGCCAGCTCCTATAATTCACCCCTCCACTTT. Protein: CASSQGSASSYNSPLHF.

This chain links TRBV4-3 with TRBJ2-7; 7 nucleotides agree with TRBD1. The CDR3 consists of 14 residues. From germline, CDR1 is LGHNA and CDR2 YSLEER. After removal of 4 bases from V and 5 bases from J, the junction contained 8 bases not matched to a gene. The CDR3, as DNA: TGCGCCAGCAGCCCGCGACAGGGTACGGACGAGCAGTACTTC. Protein: CASSPRQGTDEQYF.

This clonotype was counted only a few times. The rearrangement links TRBV12-3 or TRBV12-4 to TRBJ2-7; D remains ambiguous. Trimming stripped 5 bases from V and 3 bases from J, with 11 bases between. This CDR3 spans 13 amino acids. CDR3 amino acids: CASSLHGYYEQYV. CDR3 sequence (DNA): TGTGCCAGCAGTCTGCACGGCTACTACGAGCAGTACGTC.

The rearrangement links TRBV10-3 to TRBJ2-1; D is tentatively TRBD1 or TRBD2 (5 bases each). Trimming stripped 9 bases from V and 5 bases from J, with 14 bases between. The germline V gene encodes CDR1 ENHRY and CDR2 SYGVKD. The CDR3 sequence is 13 residues long. The CDR3 here is CAIKPGDHNEQFF. The CDR3 DNA reads as TGTGCCATTAAACCCGGGGACCACAATGAGCAGTTCTTC.

The chain combines TRBV5-6 with TRBJ1-1; D is uncertain. CDR1 is SGHDT and CDR2 is YYEEEE in the germline V gene. This CDR3 has 15 residues. Trimming removed 4 bases from V and 4 bases from J, with 17 bases in between. DNA of the CDR3: TGTGCCAGCAGCCGGGGAGGGCTTTTATCCACTGAAGCTTTCTTT. This encodes CASSRGGLLSTEAFF.

The table lists this clonotype with a few counts. The rearrangement joins TRBV5-5 to TRBJ2-2, with D possibly called TRBD1 or TRBD2 (5 bases each). Germline V gene data show CDR1 as SGHKS and CDR2 as YYEKEE (reference sequence). V lost 5 bases to trimming and J lost 5 bases, with 13 bases between them. The CDR3 has 14 amino acids. CDR3 region: CASRLVGGTGELFF. CDR3 nucleotide sequence: TGTGCCAGCAGACTTGTTGGGGGAACCGGGGAGCTGTTTTTT. Based on the CDR3 plus reference TRBV5-5 and TRBJ2-2, the full variable domain is DAGVTQSPTHLIKTRGQQVTLRCSPISGHKSVSWYQQVLGQGPQFIFQYYEKEERGRGNFPDRFSARQFPNYSSELNVNALLLGDSALYLCASRLVGGTGELFFGEGSRLTVL.

The chain recombines TRBV20-1 with TRBJ1-2; TRBD1 is a possible D gene (6 bases). V gave up 0 bases and J gave up 6 bases, with 17 bases separating them. This CDR3 spans 15 amino acids. The germline CDR1 and CDR2 sequences are DFQATT and SNEGSKA (reference sequence). This CDR3 is CSAREGPGQGNGYTF. In nucleotides, the CDR3 is TGCAGTGCTAGAGAGGGGCCGGGGCAGGGGAATGGCTACACCTTC.

V and J are TRBV7-9 and TRBJ2-2, with no clear D. CDR3 length: 13 residues. V lost 2 bases to trimming and J lost 6 bases, with 7 bases between them. Germline CDR1 SEHNR, CDR2 FQNEAQ (reference sequence). In nucleotides, the CDR3 is TGTGCCAGCAGCTTACTGGGTCCCGGGGAGCTGTTTTTT. Protein: CASSLLGPGELFF.